These 8 T cell receptor beta chains came from one sample sequenced in a study of blood T cell repertoires in COVID-19. The method was immunoSEQ multiplex PCR; TCRdb's version includes in-frame clones alone and lacks a portion of them. The sample has a few hundred thousand clones; about nine tenths are singletons. The sequencing sample was made of PBMCs or T cells enriched from blood (not recorded which). Receptor source: a woman aged 35 to 49 who had recovered from COVID-19.

The chain employs TRBV9 and TRBJ2-3, with D possibly TRBD2 on 6 matching bases. Germline-derived CDR1 and CDR2 are SGDLS and YYNGEE. The length of the CDR3 is 15 residues. The V gene lost 1 base and the J gene lost 0 bases, with 9 bases spanning the gap. The CDR3 sequence: CASSVIAASTDTQYF. DNA of the CDR3: TGTGCCAGCAGCGTAATAGCGGCTAGCACAGATACGCAGTATTTT.

CDR3 nucleotide sequence: TGTGCCAGCAGCTTTGGGGGCGCGGCCGAAGCTTTCTTT. Protein product: CASSFGGAAEAFF. The chain is built from TRBV11-3 and TRBJ1-1; D may be TRBD1 (6 bases). The CDR3 runs to 13 residues. CDR1 and CDR2 from the germline V gene are SGHNT and YENEEA. V lost 3 bases and J 8 bases, leaving 13 bases between the germline ends.

This clone has only one observation. The chain combines TRBV19 with TRBJ1-1; D is ambiguous. The germline gives CDR1 LNHDA, CDR2 SQIVND (reference sequence). This CDR3 is 13 amino acids long. The germline V and J ends were trimmed by 5 bases and 1 base, with 8 bases remaining between them. The CDR3 spells CASSLTENTEAFF. The CDR3 DNA reads as TGTGCCAGTAGTCTAACAGAGAACACTGAAGCTTTCTTT.

This clone was detected many times. The chain employs TRBV7-2 and TRBJ2-7, with TRBD2 matching over 9 bases. Germline lookup yields CDR1 SGHTA and CDR2 FQGNSA. CDR3 length: 17 residues. V lost 2 bases to trimming and J lost 7 bases; unmatched junction nucleotides: 15. DNA for the CDR3: TGTGCCAGCAGCTTAACCGGGGTTAATAGCGGGGGCCGGGAGCAGTACTTC. It translates to CASSLTGVNSGGREQYF.

This sequence joins TRBV7-2 and TRBJ2-2; TRBD2 is a possible D gene (6 bases). The CDR3 spans 17 residues. The ends were cut back, 2 bases at V and 3 bases at J, with 16 bases in the middle. In germline, CDR1 is SGHTA, CDR2 FQGNSA. The CDR3 is CASSLRFRVADTGELFF. The DNA of the CDR3 is TGTGCCAGCAGCTTACGGTTCAGGGTAGCGGACACCGGGGAGCTGTTTTTT.

This sequence joins TRBV27 and TRBJ1-1; D is possibly TRBD1 (5 bases). Germline values: CDR1 MNHEY, CDR2 SMNVEV (reference sequence). Deletions cut 3 bases from V and 1 base from J, with 9 bases between. The CDR3 has 14 amino acids. The CDR3 sequence: CASSFLDRNTEAFF. The CDR3 DNA sequence: TGTGCCAGCAGTTTTCTCGACAGGAACACTGAAGCTTTCTTT.

The genes are TRBV7-2 and TRBJ2-7, with 10 bases fitting TRBD2. Unmatched junction bases numbered 4, after V lost 5 bases and J lost 3 bases. Germline CDR1 and CDR2: SGHTA and FQGNSA. The length of the CDR3 is 14 residues. The CDR3 DNA reads TGTGCCAGCAGCCCTAGCGGGAGACACTACGAGCAGTACTTC. Amino acid sequence: CASSPSGRHYEQYF.

This chain links TRBV19 with TRBJ2-3; TRBD2 matches at 7 bases. The CDR3 runs 15 residues. Germline V gene sequence: CDR1 LNHDA, CDR2 SQIVND (reference sequence). Germline trimming cut 5 bases from V and 2 bases from J; bases unmatched to any gene: 7. CDR3 in amino acids: CASSPGEGITDTQYF. The CDR3 bases are TGTGCCAGTAGTCCCGGGGAGGGGATCACAGATACGCAGTATTTT.